The clone carrying this TCR beta chain was seen many times. Its cognate antigen is unknown. The sample originates from a study of Ad26.COV2.S vaccination and SARS-CoV-2 variants. Study background: Intramuscular Ad26.COV2.S at 5x10^10 or 1x10^11 viral particles. Findings of the study overall: Those who received vaccine or placebo ended up with similar non-spike TCR breadth. Vaccine recipients showed a spike-specific TCR breadth that was higher than in placebo recipients.

Using immunoSEQ multiplex PCR, the repertoire was profiled, and TCRdb retains in-frame clones only, with some absent. The sample includes approximately 300,000 clones, 70% to 90% of them seen just once. Trimming removed 6 bases from V and 10 bases from J, with 19 bases in between. The CDR3 contains 15 residues. Germline CDR1 and CDR2: MRHNA and SNTAGT. Treatment denoted: around 19 received Ad26.COV2.S at low or high dose, single or two shots; roughly five received placebo; per-sample allocation not given. Collection of samples fell on day 63 after the first vaccine or placebo injection. The material was peripheral blood, obtained in a trial of Ad26.COV2.S vaccine versus placebo. The source of this sequence is a person aged 18 to 59 who received the Ad26.COV2.S COVID-19 vaccine or a placebo. The V gene is TRBV6-4, the J gene TRBJ1-6; no definite D call. CDR3 bases: TGTGCCAGCAGCCTCGAGGGTACGATTGGATCACCCCTCCACTTT. It translates to CASSLEGTIGSPLHF.